Described below is a single T cell receptor beta chain sequence and its context. Its target antigen remains unknown. Base qualities are missing; no much larger clone stands one base away. This specimen comes from a study of PD-L1 blockade in urothelial cancer (TCRdb year 2017). About the full investigation: Every patient began therapy in the mid-2010s and was given atezolizumab 1,200 mg intravenously every 3 weeks. About 90% of the roughly 29 patients were males with bladder-origin urothelial cancer, and about two thirds of the roughly 30 reported a prior smoking history. Patients had an ECOG performance status of 0 or 1 and had received between 0 and 3 prior chemotherapy regimens. Blood samples were analyzed at 3 weeks after treatment start (second dose) and at 6 weeks after treatment start. Blood samples gave median yields of about 150,000 T cells and over 80,000 unique TCRs, along with a median clonality of 0.080. An exploratory multi-omic analysis was conducted of the somatic, immune and clinical correlates of response to PD-L1 blockade with atezolizumab in urothelial cancer. TCR sequencing covered pretreatment tumor samples and matched, serially collected peripheral blood taken before and after atezolizumab treatment. Durable clinical benefit was defined as progression-free survival longer than 6 months, and TCR features were also tested against progression-free and overall survival. In the same patients, pretreatment tumors underwent whole exome sequencing and RNA sequencing in addition to TCR sequencing. Under ten patients reached durable clinical benefit, while some 20 patients did not. Around 30 patients had pretreatment blood TCR-seq, some 25 had at least one posttreatment blood collection, and some 25 had tumor TCR-seq. Points the paper makes about the study in general: Among patients with durable benefit, tumor-associated TCR clones showed greater expansion in peripheral blood 3 weeks after treatment started (n = 22, p = 0.022). Because of the small sample size (n ≈ 30) and the many exploratory analyses performed, the results are intended to be regarded as hypothesis-generating. Improved progression-free and overall survival was associated with having pretreatment peripheral blood TCR clonality below the median.

The cohort comprised fewer than 35 patients with locally advanced or metastatic urothelial carcinoma treated at Memorial Sloan Kettering on a trial protocol. Peripheral blood mononuclear cells were collected pretreatment and during treatment, with between 1 and 8 total time points per patient. The Qiagen DNeasy Blood extraction kit was used to purify genomic DNA from total PBMCs and from tumor samples. PBMCs were collected pretreatment and during treatment and were isolated and stored as previously described. To estimate absolute template abundance from read counts, synthetic TCR analog templates were spiked into each PCR. The immunoSEQ assay used bias-controlled V and J gene primers to amplify TCRbeta CDR3 regions from genomic DNA. Rearranged TCRbeta segments were sequenced at approximately 20X coverage. Per the authors' processing: Clustering was used to correct sequencing errors, and CDR3s were annotated against IMGT to assign V, D and J genes. Out-of-frame and stop-codon sequences were excluded, and only productive TCRbeta rearrangements were used in downstream analyses. Clonality was calculated as one minus the Shannon entropy normalized by the log of the number of unique productive sequences. Clones differing between time points or between blood and tumor were identified by Fisher's exact test with Benjamini-Hochberg correction at adjusted p below 0.01. TCRdb mirrors the immuneACCESS table, restricted to in-frame sequences. Some clones are absent from its copies; in checked studies, under half trace to an unresolved V gene, and the reason for the others is unknown. V, J and clone size derive from that table, while D and trimming were established from the DNA sequence. The sample yields 30,000 to 40,000 clones; roughly 90% were counted once. The biggest ten clones account for roughly 7.6% of the sample.

The CDR3 runs 16 amino acids, cysteine and phenylalanine included. CDR3 DNA is the only sequence kept; it has 48 bases, read in frame from the first base. Per the germline V gene, MGHRA is the CDR1 and YSYEKL is the CDR2. V and J are trimmed by 3 bases and 5 bases, and the gene matches miss 8 bases of the junction. This sequence uses TRBV4-1 and TRBJ1-5; the central 9 bases match TRBD1. The specimen comprised PBMCs, sampled around atezolizumab (anti-PD-L1) treatment. The origin of this receptor is a man aged 65 to 85 with urothelial cancer. The nucleotides are TGCGCCAGCAGCCAGCCGGGACAGGGAGACTATCAGCCCCAGCATTTT. It encodes CASSQPGQGDYQPQHF.